The clone carrying this T cell receptor (beta chain) was recorded many times. Its specificity is unknown. Trimming removed 0 bases from V and 5 bases from J; junction bases left unmatched: 5. Germline-derived CDR1 and CDR2 are DFQATT and SNEGSKA (reference sequence). The CDR3 spans 15 residues. The sample belongs to a study of T cells after yellow fever vaccination. The wider study: For low cell numbers, libraries were made with SMART-Seq v4 Ultra Low Input.

Template-switching 5'RACE yielded the TCR cDNA; a universal primer site and UMIs were added in the process. TCRdb reanalysed the 5' RACE reads using MiXCR and keeps one entry per CDR3 protein. The table records tens of thousands of distinct CDR3 sequences, around 7.4% of them present only once. Study-level findings and limits: Reappearance after the booster was seen for most primary-vaccination clones, at 95% to 98% CD4 and more than 80% CD8. Abundant bulk-derived clonotypes could contaminate FACS-sorted repertoires.

This clonotype was sampled from a young man who received the YFV17D yellow fever vaccine. The chain combines TRBV20-1 with TRBJ2-1; the match to TRBD2 covers 9 bases. Sequencing was performed on CD8+ T cells sorted from PBMCs, taken 15 days after the yellow fever booster vaccination. The CDR3 DNA is TGCAGTGCTAGAGATCCGCGCGGGAGGGACAATGAGCAGTTCTTC. Translation gives CSARDPRGRDNEQFF.